This T cell receptor beta chain comes out of a study of CD8+CD57+ T cells in acquired aplastic anemia. Background on the study: The average for DNA from sorted CD4+ and CD8+ cells was 3 to 3.5 ug.

Researchers used genomic DNA as the template to profile TCR beta VDJ and CDR3. Using its own MiXCR run on the reads, TCRdb lists one record per CDR3 protein. There are 200,000 to 300,000 distinct CDR3 sequences in the sample; roughly 80% occur only once, and 35% to 50% lies in the top ten. Findings and limits, study-wide: Comparison of patients with controls identified approximately 28 shared CD8+ CDR3 sequences.

This clonotype occurred a few times. Its antigen is unidentified. The limits of the CDR3 on the DNA are not certain, so only TCRdb's listed CDR3 is given. The sequenced patients had an expansion of CD8+CD57+ cells seen by flow cytometry. The sequenced sample consisted of sorted CD4+, CD8+, or CD8+CD57+ T cells (not recorded which) from PBMCs. The receptor was isolated from a human donor with aplastic anemia.

CDR3 residues: CASSVGPNTQYFAFF. V is TRBV9 and J is TRBJ1-1. The length of the CDR3 is 15 amino acids, counting both ends. Germline CDR1 and CDR2: SGDLS and YYNGEE.